The 4 T cell receptor beta chains reported below all come from one sample, sequenced in a study of radiation and T cells in renal cell carcinoma. The time point denotes: blood 2 weeks post-SBRT. Treatment here: 15 Gy SBRT to primary tumor, nephrectomy 4 weeks later. TCRdb keeps only in-frame clones here, not all; method: immunoSEQ multiplex PCR. The profile shows some 120,000 clones, approximately 90% of them singletons. The starting material was blood, obtained from a patient whose treatment included radiotherapy and nephrectomy. Receptor source: a woman in her 70s with renal cell carcinoma.

The V and J genes are TRBV7-9 and TRBJ1-2, with D possibly being TRBD1 (5 bases). V lost 1 base and J lost 10, with 19 bases in between. CDR1 is SEHNR and CDR2 is FQNEAQ in the germline V gene (reference sequence). The CDR3 is made up of 15 amino acids. CDR3 residues: CASSLGSPTRVDYTF. CDR3 coding DNA: TGTGCCAGCAGCTTAGGAAGCCCCACCAGGGTTGACTACACCTTC.

The chain has TRBV5-1 and TRBJ2-1; the match to TRBD1 covers 11 bases. Germline values: CDR1 SGHRS, CDR2 YFSETQ. Losses at the gene ends were 5 bases for V and 9 bases for J; bases not matched to a gene: 10. The CDR3 has 15 amino acids. The CDR3 region has the DNA TGCGCCAGCAGTCGTAATTTGGGACAGGGGGGTGAGCAGTTCTTC. Amino acid sequence: CASSRNLGQGGEQFF.

The CDR3: CASSVRTSGGPTSTDTQYF. DNA for the CDR3: TGTGCCAGCAGCGTAAGGACTAGCGGGGGGCCGACAAGCACAGATACGCAGTATTTT. The chain has TRBV9 and TRBJ2-3; 14 positions match TRBD2. CDR1 is SGDLS, CDR2 YYNGEE, per germline. V shed 1 base and J 0 bases; nucleotides not matched to a gene: 7. The CDR3 has 19 residues.

The chain has TRBV2 and TRBJ2-7; D might be TRBD2 (5 bases). Looked up from germline, CDR1 is SNHLY and CDR2 is FYNNEI. CDR3 length: 15 residues. V lost 4 bases and J 0 bases, leaving 13 bases between the germline ends. DNA for the CDR3: TGTGCCAGCAGTGGGAGGACCAGGAGCTCCTACGAGCAGTACTTC. This encodes CASSGRTRSSYEQYF. Complete variable domain (other parts from reference TRBV2 and TRBJ2-7): EPEVTQTPSHQVTQMGQEVILRCVPISNHLYFYWYRQILGQKVEFLVSFYNNEISEKSEIFDDQFSVERPDGSNFTLKIRSTKLEDSAMYFCASSGRTRSSYEQYFGPGTRLTVT.